This T cell receptor (beta chain) was retrieved from a study of breast tumors, draining lymph nodes, adjacent tissues. The study, taken as a whole, reports: Tumors had less TCR diversity than lymph nodes, more than nontumor tissue. Tumor T cell lymph node origin was a supported hypothesis, not proven. Luminal-like breast cancer showed significantly higher tumor–nontumor repertoire similarity than basal-like. The data were judged consistent with most tumor T cells coming from lymph node and expanding in tumor.

The length of the CDR3 is 15 residues. V was clipped by 2 bases and J by 2 bases; unmatched bases: 3. Per germline, CDR1 MNHNS and CDR2 SASEGT. This clonotype has a count of ten or more. The antigen remains unidentified. From the multiplex PCR reads, TCRdb called clonotypes with MiXCR, one entry per CDR3 protein. The sample holds about 20,000 distinct CDR3 sequences, roughly 32% seen once. The chain carries TRBV6-1 and TRBJ2-7; 10 bases map to TRBD2. Sequenced: breast tumor tissue. This receptor was taken from a female donor with breast cancer. Some clones in this sample may be carry-over from other donors' samples. The CDR3 reads CASSELAGEAYEQYF. In DNA form, the CDR3 reads TGTGCCAGCAGTGAACTAGCGGGAGAGGCCTACGAGCAGTACTTC.